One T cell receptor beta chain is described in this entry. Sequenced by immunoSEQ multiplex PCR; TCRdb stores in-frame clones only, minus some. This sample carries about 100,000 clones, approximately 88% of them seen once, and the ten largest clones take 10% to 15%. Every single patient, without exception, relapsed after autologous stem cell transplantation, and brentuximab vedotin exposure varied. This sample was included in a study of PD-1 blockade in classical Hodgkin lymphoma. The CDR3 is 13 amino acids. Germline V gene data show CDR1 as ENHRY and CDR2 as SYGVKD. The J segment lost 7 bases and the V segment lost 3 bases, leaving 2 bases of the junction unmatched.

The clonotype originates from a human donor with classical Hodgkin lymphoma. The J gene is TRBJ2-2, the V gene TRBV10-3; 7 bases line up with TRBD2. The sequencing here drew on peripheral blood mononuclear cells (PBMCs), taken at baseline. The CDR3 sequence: CAISDREGGELFF. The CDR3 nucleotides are TGTGCCATCAGTGACAGGGAGGGCGGGGAGCTGTTTTTT.